The clone carrying this T cell receptor (beta chain) has more than one count but fewer than ten. The target antigen is unknown. This entry belongs to a study of T cell repertoires in cytomegalovirus infection. Study results and limitations: The cumulative frequency of public TCR beta families distinguished individuals who carried CMV together with the relevant HLA. CMV-specific TCR beta clonotypes restricted by HLA-C were the ones dominating the ex vivo response.

From germline, CDR1 is SGHTA and CDR2 FQGNSA. The CDR3 is 14 amino acids. V dropped 7 bases and J dropped 5 bases, with 18 bases sitting between them. TCRdb passed the reads through MiXCR, listing each CDR3 protein once. The table includes 900,000 to 950,000 distinct CDR3 sequences, less than 40% detected once. The material sequenced was cultured CD8+ T cells from PBMCs, taken from culture after CMV antigen stimulation. The origin of this receptor is a human donor in good health (CMV status not recorded). Some clones in this sample may be carry-over from other donors' samples. The rearrangement uses TRBV7-2 and TRBJ2-7; D call uncertain. The CDR3 loop is CASTPRQPRHEQYF. CDR3 DNA: TGTGCCAGCACCCCAAGGCAACCCCGGCACGAGCAGTACTTC.